This T cell receptor beta chain was profiled in a study of a mutant IDH1 vaccine in newly diagnosed glioma. In the study overall: Vaccines were begun 4-6 weeks after radiotherapy alone, or with temozolomide cycles. The treated group averaged about 41 years old and was roughly 62% male, roughly 40% female. Former treatment meant radiotherapy, temozolomide, or both; the majority had gotten both.

The time point here: week 35, safety follow-up. In the vaccine, a single dose held 300 ug of the mutant IDH1 20-mer peptide, along with topical imiquimod. Newly diagnosed WHO grade 3 or 4 IDH1-mutant, ATRX-lost astrocytomas were identified in the donors. Some clones are missing from TCRdb's copy, which holds only in-frame ones; the method was immunoSEQ multiplex PCR. The sample holds more than 25,000 clones; under 80% are singletons and the top ten take 6.5% to 9.5%. In regard to this clone: Its specificity is unknown.

CDR3 length equals 13 residues. Trimming stripped 8 bases from V and 0 bases from J, with 13 bases between. CDR1 and CDR2 from the germline V gene are SQVTM and ANQGSEA. The material sequenced was PBMCs, taken from a glioma patient whose treatment included an IDH1 peptide vaccine. V gene TRBV29-1 combines with J gene TRBJ1-1; a weak D match, TRBD1 (6 bases). This receptor was taken from a man aged 45-65 years with glioma. As DNA, the CDR3 is TGCAGCTTCTCGGGACAACTGAACACTGAAGCTTTCTTT. Translation gives CSFSGQLNTEAFF.